This entry is about one T cell receptor (beta chain). The data derive from a study of shared clonotypes between healthy human individuals. CD45RO-negative cells were positively selected for CCR7, leaving out terminally differentiated effector memory CD45RA+ cells. Sequenced by immunoSEQ multiplex PCR; TCRdb stores in-frame clones only, minus some. The sample has hundreds of thousands of clones; roughly 96% are singletons. Per germline, CDR1 MNHEY and CDR2 SVGAGI. With 2 bases removed from V and 9 bases from J, the gap between germline ends came to 14 bases. The CDR3 consists of 14 residues. The sequenced sample consisted of naive CD8+ T cells sorted from blood. The source is a woman aged 25 to 45 in good health. V and J are TRBV6-5 and TRBJ2-4, with D possibly TRBD1 on 6 matching bases. The CDR3 loop reads CASSYRGARGIQYF. CDR3 DNA sequence: TGTGCCAGCAGTTACCGGGGAGCCAGGGGCATTCAGTACTTC.